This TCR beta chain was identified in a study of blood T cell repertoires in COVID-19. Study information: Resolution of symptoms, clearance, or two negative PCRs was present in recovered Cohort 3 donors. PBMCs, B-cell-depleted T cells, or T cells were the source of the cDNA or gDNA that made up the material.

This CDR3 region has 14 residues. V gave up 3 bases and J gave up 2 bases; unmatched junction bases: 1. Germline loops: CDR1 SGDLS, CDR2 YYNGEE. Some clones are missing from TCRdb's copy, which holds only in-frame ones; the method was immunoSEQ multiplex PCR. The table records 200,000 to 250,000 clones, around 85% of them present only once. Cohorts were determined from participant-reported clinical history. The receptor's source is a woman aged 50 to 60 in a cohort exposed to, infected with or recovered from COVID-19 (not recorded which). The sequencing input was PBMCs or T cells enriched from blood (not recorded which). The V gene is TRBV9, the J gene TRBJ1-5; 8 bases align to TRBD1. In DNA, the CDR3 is TGTGCCAGCAGCGCGGGACAGGGCAATCAGCCCCAGCATTTT. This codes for CASSAGQGNQPQHF.